These 8 T cell receptor beta chains were sequenced from one sample in a study of cytomegalovirus exposure and HLA in healthy donors. With 60 Vbeta and 13 Jbeta primers, the PCR was carried out. Some clones are missing from TCRdb's copy, which holds only in-frame ones; the method was immunoSEQ multiplex PCR. The sample yields some 200,000 clones, approximately 84% seen once. Sequencing was done on a sample of PBMCs. The receptors here all came from a woman in her thirties or forties in good health and CMV-seronegative.

This clone occurred once. The chain links TRBV9 to TRBJ1-2, with 10 nucleotides matching TRBD1. CDR1 SGDLS and CDR2 YYNGEE come from the germline V gene. The junction had 8 bases not matched to a gene; V was cut back by 3 bases and J by 6 bases. The CDR3 is made up of 15 amino acids. CDR3 in DNA: TGTGCCAGCAGCGAGAGGGACAGGGGAAGGCATGGCTACACCTTC. This sequence encodes CASSERDRGRHGYTF.

The J gene is TRBJ1-4, the V gene TRBV6-5; TRBD1 might be the D (6 bases). The germline CDR1 and CDR2 sequences are MNHEY and SVGAGI. The V end lost 4 bases, the J end lost 5 bases, and 14 bases lay between the germline ends. This CDR3 has 15 residues. The CDR3 DNA sequence: TGTGCCAGCAGTTCCTTCGGAGGACAGAATGAAAAACTGTTTTTT. It specifies CASSSFGGQNEKLFF.

This clone was detected once. The J gene is TRBJ1-1, the V gene TRBV27; D possibly corresponds to TRBD1 (6 bases). CDR1 and CDR2 from the germline V gene are MNHEY and SMNVEV (reference sequence). The V gene lost 6 bases and the J gene lost 7 bases, with 18 bases spanning the gap. CDR3 length: 14 residues. CDR3 nucleotides: TGTGCCAGCAGGATTCCGGGACAACCAATTGAAGCTTTCTTT. It encodes CASRIPGQPIEAFF.

This chain connects TRBV5-4 to TRBJ2-5; weak D call: TRBD1 (5 bases). Germline V gene lookup returns CDR1 SGHNT and CDR2 YYREEE (reference sequence). V was trimmed by 3 bases and J by 0 bases, leaving 15 bases between them. This CDR3 has 16 amino acids. The CDR3 loop reads CASSYATVPNQETQYF. CDR3 nucleotides: TGTGCCAGCAGCTACGCGACAGTCCCTAACCAAGAGACCCAGTACTTC.

The gene calls are TRBV11-3 and TRBJ1-6; 9 positions agree with TRBD1. J lost 7 bases, V lost 3 bases, and 4 bases had no gene match. This CDR3 comprises 15 residues. Germline V CDR1 and CDR2: SGHNT, YENEEA. Here the CDR3 reads CASSFSGQGNSPLHF. The CDR3 bases are TGTGCCAGCAGCTTTTCGGGACAGGGAAATTCACCCCTCCACTTT.

This chain joins TRBV6-5 and TRBJ1-1, with D possibly matching TRBD1 (5 bases). The V end was cut by 5 bases, the J end by 1 base, with 11 bases between. CDR1 and CDR2 (germline): MNHEY, SVGAGI. This CDR3 is built from 14 residues. The CDR3 nucleotides are TGTGCCAGCAGTAAGCCCGGGGGGAACACTGAAGCTTTCTTT. This gives the protein CASSKPGGNTEAFF.

The V gene is TRBV5-4, the J gene TRBJ1-1; D might be TRBD1 (5 bases). Germline CDR1 SGHNT, CDR2 YYREEE (reference sequence). V was trimmed by 0 bases and J by 5 bases, leaving 14 bases between them. The CDR3 contains 15 residues. The CDR3 sequence is CASSLAKIGGTEAFF. Here the CDR3 DNA reads TGTGCCAGCAGCTTGGCCAAAATCGGGGGTACTGAAGCTTTCTTT.

This clone was detected only once. The chain links TRBV10-3 to TRBJ1-2, with a possible D match to TRBD1 (6 bases). Germline V gene sequence: CDR1 ENHRY, CDR2 SYGVKD. This CDR3 region has 14 residues. V was shortened by 7 bases and J by 4 bases, with 16 bases between the two germline ends. CDR3 region: CAITDTGGGYGYTF. The CDR3, as DNA: TGTGCCATCACGGATACGGGAGGGGGCTATGGCTACACCTTC.